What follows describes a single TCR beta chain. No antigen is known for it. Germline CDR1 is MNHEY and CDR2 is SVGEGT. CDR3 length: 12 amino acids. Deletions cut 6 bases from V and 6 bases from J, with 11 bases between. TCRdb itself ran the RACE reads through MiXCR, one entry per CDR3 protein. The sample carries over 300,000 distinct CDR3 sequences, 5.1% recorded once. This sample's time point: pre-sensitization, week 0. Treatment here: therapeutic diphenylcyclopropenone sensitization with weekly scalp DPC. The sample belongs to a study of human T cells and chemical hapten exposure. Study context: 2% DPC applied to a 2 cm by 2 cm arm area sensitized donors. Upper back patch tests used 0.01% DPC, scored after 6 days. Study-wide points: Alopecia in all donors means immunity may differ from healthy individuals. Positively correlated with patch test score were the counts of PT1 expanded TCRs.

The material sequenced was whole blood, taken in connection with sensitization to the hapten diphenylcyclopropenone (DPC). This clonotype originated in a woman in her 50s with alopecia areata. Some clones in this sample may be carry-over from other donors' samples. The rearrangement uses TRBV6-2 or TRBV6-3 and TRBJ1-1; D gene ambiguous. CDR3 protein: CASRPRGPEAFF. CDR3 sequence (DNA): TGTGCCAGCAGGCCCCGAGGGCCTGAAGCTTTCTTT.